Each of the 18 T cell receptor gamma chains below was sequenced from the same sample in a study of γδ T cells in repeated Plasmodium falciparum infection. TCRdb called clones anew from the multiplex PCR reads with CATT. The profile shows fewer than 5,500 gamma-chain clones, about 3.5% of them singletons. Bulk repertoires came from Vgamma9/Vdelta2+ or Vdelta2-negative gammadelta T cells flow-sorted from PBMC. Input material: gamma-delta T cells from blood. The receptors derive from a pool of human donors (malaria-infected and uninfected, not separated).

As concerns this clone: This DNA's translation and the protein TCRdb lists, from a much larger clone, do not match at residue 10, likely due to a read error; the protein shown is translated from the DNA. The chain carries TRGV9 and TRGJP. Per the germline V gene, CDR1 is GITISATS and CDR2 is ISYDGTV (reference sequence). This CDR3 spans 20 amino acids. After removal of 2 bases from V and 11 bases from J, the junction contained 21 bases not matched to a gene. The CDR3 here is CALWEDNREGPWMGKKIKVF. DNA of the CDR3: TGTGCCTTGTGGGAGGACAACCGAGAAGGTCCATGGATGGGCAAAAAAATCAAGGTATTT.

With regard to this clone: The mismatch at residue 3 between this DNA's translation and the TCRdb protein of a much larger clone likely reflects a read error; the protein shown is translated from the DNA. CDR3 in DNA: TGTGCCATCTGGGATGGGAGGTTGGTACGACTCTTT. It is translated as CAIWDGRLVRLF. The gene calls are TRGV4 and TRGJ1 or TRGJ2. In germline, CDR1 is EGSTGY, CDR2 YDSYTSSV. The CDR3 consists of 12 residues.

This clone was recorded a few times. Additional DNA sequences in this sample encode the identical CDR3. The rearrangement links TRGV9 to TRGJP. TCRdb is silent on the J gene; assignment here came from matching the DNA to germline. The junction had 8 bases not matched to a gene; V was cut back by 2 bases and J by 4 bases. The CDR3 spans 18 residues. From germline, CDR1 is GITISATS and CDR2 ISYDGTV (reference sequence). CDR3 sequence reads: CALWEAPFQELGKKIKVF. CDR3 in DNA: TGTGCCTTGTGGGAGGCCCCCTTCCAAGAGTTGGGCAAAAAAATCAAGGTATTT.

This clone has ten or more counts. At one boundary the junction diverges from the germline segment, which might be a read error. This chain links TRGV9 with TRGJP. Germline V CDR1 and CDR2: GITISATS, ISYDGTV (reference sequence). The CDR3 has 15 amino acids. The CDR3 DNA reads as TGTGCCTTGTGGGTTGAAGAGTTGGGCAAAATAATCAAGGTATTT. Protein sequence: CALWVEELGKIIKVF.

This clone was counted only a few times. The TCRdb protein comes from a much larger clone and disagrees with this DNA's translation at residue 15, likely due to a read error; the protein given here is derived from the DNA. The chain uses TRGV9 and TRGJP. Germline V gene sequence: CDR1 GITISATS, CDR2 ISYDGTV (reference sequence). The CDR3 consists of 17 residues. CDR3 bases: TGTGCCTTGTGGGAGATGGACCAAGAGTTGGGCAAAAAAATCGAGGTATTT. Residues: CALWEMDQELGKKIEVF.

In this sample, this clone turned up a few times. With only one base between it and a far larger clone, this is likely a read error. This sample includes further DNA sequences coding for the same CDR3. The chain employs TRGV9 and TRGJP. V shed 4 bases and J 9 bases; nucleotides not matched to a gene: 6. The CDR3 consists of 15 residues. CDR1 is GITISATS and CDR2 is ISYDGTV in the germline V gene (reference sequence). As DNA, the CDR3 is TGTGCCTTGTGGGAAGAGTCGTTGGGCAAAAAAATCAAGGTATTT. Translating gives CALWEESLGKKIKVF.

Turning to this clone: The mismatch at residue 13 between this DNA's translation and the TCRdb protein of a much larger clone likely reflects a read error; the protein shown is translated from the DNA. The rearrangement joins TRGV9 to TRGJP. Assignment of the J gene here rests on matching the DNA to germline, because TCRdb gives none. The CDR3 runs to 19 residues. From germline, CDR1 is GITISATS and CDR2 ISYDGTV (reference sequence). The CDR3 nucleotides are TGTGCCTTGTGGGAGACGGCTCGTCCCCAAGAGTTGAGCAAAAAAATCAAGGTATTT. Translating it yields CALWETARPQELSKKIKVF.

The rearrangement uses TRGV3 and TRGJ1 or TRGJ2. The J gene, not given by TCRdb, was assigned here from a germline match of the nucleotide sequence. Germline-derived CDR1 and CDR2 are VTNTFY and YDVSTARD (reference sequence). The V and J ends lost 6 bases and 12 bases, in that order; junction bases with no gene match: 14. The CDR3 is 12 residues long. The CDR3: CATWTEDFRKLF. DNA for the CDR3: TGTGCCACCTGGACAGAAGATTTTAGGAAACTCTTT.

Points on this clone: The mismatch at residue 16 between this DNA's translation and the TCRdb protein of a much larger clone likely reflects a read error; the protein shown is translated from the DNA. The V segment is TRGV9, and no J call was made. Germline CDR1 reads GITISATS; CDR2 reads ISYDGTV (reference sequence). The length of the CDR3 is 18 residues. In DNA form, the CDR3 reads TGTGCCTTGTGGGAGGTGCAGGGGAGAGAGTTGGGCAAAAAAATCGAGGTATTT. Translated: CALWEVQGRELGKKIEVF.

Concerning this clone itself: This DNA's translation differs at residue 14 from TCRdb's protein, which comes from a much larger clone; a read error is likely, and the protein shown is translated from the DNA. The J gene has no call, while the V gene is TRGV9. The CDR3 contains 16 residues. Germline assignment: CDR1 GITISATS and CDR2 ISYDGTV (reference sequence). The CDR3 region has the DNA TGTGCCTTGTGGGAGGCCGAAGCGGGGGGTTATTATAAGGAACTCTTT. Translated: CALWEAEAGGYYKELF.

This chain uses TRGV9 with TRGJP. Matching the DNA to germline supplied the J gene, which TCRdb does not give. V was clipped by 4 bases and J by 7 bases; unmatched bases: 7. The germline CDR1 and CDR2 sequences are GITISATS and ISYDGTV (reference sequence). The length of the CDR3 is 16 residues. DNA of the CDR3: TGTGCCTTGTGGGAAGTTGGGGAGTTGGGCAAAAAAATCAAGGTATTT. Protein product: CALWEVGELGKKIKVF.

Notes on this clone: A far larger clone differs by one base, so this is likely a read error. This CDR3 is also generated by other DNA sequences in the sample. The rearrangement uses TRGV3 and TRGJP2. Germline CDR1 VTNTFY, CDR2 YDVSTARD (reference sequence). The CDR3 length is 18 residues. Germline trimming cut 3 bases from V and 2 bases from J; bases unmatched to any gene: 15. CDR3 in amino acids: CATWDALPPHSSDWIKTF. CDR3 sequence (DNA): TGTGCCACCTGGGACGCCCTCCCCCCTCACAGTAGTGATTGGATCAAGACGTTT.

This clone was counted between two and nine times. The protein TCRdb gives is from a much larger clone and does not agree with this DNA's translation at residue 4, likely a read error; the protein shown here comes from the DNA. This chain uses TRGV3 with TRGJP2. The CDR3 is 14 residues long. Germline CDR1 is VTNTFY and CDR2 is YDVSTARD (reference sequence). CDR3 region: CATRDRLSDWIKTF. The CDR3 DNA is TGTGCCACCCGGGACAGGCTAAGTGATTGGATCAAGACGTTT.

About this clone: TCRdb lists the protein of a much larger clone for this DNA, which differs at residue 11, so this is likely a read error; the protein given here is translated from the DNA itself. The CDR3 sequence: CATWDGRSRTRKLF. The CDR3 DNA follows: TGTGCCACCTGGGACGGGCGATCGAGGACTAGGAAACTCTTT. The chain carries TRGV2 and TRGJ1 or TRGJ2. The J gene, missing from TCRdb, was assigned here through DNA to germline matching. V shed 0 bases and J 12 bases; nucleotides not matched to a gene: 14. CDR3 length equals 14 residues. From germline, CDR1 is EGSNGY and CDR2 YDSYNSKV.

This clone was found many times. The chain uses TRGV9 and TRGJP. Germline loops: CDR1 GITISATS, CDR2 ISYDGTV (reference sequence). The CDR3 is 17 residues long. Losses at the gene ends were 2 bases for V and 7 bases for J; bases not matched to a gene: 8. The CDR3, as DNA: TGTGCCTTGTGGGAGGACGTCCGGGAGTTGGGCAAAAAAATCAAGGTATTT. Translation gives CALWEDVRELGKKIKVF.

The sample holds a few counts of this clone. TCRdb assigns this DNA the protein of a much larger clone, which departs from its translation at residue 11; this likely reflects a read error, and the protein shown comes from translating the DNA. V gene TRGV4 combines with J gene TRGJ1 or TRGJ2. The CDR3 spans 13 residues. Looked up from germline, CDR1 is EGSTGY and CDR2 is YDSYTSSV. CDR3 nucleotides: TGTGCCACCTGGGACGGGATTGTGAATAAGGAACTCTTT. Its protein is CATWDGIVNKELF.

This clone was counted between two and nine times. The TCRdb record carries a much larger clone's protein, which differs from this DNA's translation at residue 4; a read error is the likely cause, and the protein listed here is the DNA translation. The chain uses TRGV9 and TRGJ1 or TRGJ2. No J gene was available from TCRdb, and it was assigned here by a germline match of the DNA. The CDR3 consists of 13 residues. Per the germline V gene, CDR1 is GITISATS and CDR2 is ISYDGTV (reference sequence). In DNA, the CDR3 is TGTGCCTTGGGGGAATCCCATTATTATAAGAAACTCTTT. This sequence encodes CALGESHYYKKLF.

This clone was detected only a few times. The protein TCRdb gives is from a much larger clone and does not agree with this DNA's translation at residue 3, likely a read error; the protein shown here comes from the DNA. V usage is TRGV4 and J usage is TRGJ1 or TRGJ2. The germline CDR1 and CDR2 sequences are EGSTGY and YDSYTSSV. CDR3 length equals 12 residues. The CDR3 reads CAAWDGNFKKLF. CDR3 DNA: TGTGCCGCCTGGGATGGGAATTTTAAGAAACTCTTT.